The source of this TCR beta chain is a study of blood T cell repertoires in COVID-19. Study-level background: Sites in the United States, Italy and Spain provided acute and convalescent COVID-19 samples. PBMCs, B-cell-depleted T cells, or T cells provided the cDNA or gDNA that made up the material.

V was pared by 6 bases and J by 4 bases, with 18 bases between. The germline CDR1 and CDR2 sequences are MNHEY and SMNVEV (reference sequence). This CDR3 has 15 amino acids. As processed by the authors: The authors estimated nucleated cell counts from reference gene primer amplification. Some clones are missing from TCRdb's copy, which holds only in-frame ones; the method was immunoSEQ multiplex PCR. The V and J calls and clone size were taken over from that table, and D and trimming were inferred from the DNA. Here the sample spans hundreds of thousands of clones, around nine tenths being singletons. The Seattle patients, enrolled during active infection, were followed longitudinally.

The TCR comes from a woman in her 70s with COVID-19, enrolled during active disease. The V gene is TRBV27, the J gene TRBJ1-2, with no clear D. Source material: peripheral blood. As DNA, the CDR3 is TGTGCCAGCAGCTTCTTGCCGGTGGAGACCTATGGCTACACCTTC. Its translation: CASSFLPVETYGYTF.